This entry is about one T cell receptor (beta chain). Its specificity is not known. The CDR3 has 14 residues. The junction had 6 bases not matched to a gene; V was cut back by 5 bases and J by 3 bases. Germline lookup yields CDR1 SGHNT and CDR2 YYREEE (reference sequence). The investigators reverse transcribed all of the isolated RNA, so they sequenced expressed TCRB transcripts. TCRdb's copy holds only in-frame clones and misses some; the assay was immunoSEQ multiplex PCR. The sample has 250,000 to 300,000 clones, 13% to 15% seen once. The sample belongs to a study of beta chain features in type 1 diabetes. Study results and caveats: Shorter TCRB CDR3s, moderately but significantly so, marked every one of the four CD4+ subsets in Type 1 diabetes patients.

Stem cell-like memory, regulatory, central memory and naive CD4+ cells were sorted via CD45RO/CCR7/CD25/CD127/CD95/CD27. The source is a young man with type 1 diabetes. The genes are TRBV5-4 and TRBJ2-3; 7 positions match TRBD1. Sequenced material: naive CD4+ T cells from blood. For the CDR3, the DNA is TGTGCCAGCAGTCTTTCACAGGGGACAGATACGCAGTATTTT. Its protein is CASSLSQGTDTQYF.